This TCR beta chain was found in a study of patients and donors after allogeneic stem cell transplantation (dated by TCRdb to about 2020). Turning to this clonotype: There is no known antigen for this receptor. Base qualities are not at hand, and no much larger clone is one base apart.

Library preparation employed RT-PCR. The data were produced on a NextSeq 550. The public sequencing data were trimmed at Q25 with fastp and processed into clonotypes with MiXCR by TCRdb, which kept only in-frame beta chains. Under each unique CDR3 protein, matching rows form one entry showing the most common genes and DNA. The sample includes about 74,000 distinct CDR3 sequences, with about a quarter observed a single time. The biggest ten clones account for more than 20% of the sample. From cysteine to phenylalanine, the CDR3 is 13 amino acids long. The kept DNA is CDR3 alone, 39 bases in frame from the first base. A distance of 11 bases separates the germline ends of V and J, which lose 1 base and 8 bases respectively.

The sequencing sample was made of blood, either unsorted or a sorted T cell fraction (not recorded which). The V gene is TRBV12-3 or TRBV12-4 and the J gene is TRBJ1-2, with no confident D gene call. This clonotype was obtained from a human donor who was either an allogeneic HSCT recipient or a stem cell or donor lymphocyte infusion donor (not recorded which). It is not recorded whose cells these are; they may come from a transplant donor. The sequence in DNA is TGTGCCAGCAGTTTAGGATATGCGACCGGCTACACCTTC. Its translation reads: CASSLGYATGYTF.